This T cell receptor (beta chain) emerged from a study of blood T cell repertoires in COVID-19. Study context: Cohort 3 donors were reported recovered after two negative PCRs, clearance, or symptom resolution. Sites across the United States, Italy and Spain contributed samples from acute and convalescent COVID-19.

Cohorts were based on clinical histories the participants reported. The ends were cut back, 2 bases at V and 6 bases at J, with 10 bases in the middle. The germline gives CDR1 LNHDA, CDR2 SQIVND (reference sequence). The CDR3 has 13 amino acids. Produced via immunoSEQ multiplex PCR; TCRdb's table is partial and in-frame only. The sample lists roughly 190,000 clones; about 86% were seen once. This clonotype was obtained from a woman in her thirties or forties in a cohort exposed to, infected with or recovered from COVID-19 (not recorded which). V and J are TRBV19 and TRBJ1-2; D unresolved. The sequenced sample consisted of PBMCs or T cells enriched from blood (not recorded which). In nucleotides, the CDR3 is TGTGCCAGTAGTATACGAGACATAAATGGCTACACCTTC. Amino acid sequence: CASSIRDINGYTF. The full variable domain, with the rest looked up from reference TRBV19 and TRBJ1-2, is DGGITQSPKYLFRKEGQNVTLSCEQNLNHDAMYWYRQDPGQGLRLIYYSQIVNDFQKGDIAEGYSVSREKKESFPLTVTSAQKNPTAFYLCASSIRDINGYTFGSGTRLTVV.